The 12 T cell receptor beta chains reported below all come from one sample, sequenced in a study of metastatic and nonmetastatic thyroid tumors. Until they underwent thyroid surgery, no patient had received any treatment. TCRdb re-called the PCR reads with MiXCR. The sample includes 30,000 to 40,000 clones, around 32% seen only once; the top ten take 7.8%. The sequenced material came from blood. These receptors were collected from a female donor with papillary thyroid cancer or a benign thyroid nodule (not recorded which). Some clones in this sample may be carry-over from other donors' samples.

This clone was picked up many times. The chain uses TRBV28 and TRBJ2-3, with a possible D match to TRBD2 (5 bases). Between the trimmed V and J ends, which lost 7 bases and 4 bases, there was a span of 12 bases. CDR1 and CDR2 from the germline V gene are MDHEN and SYDVKM. This CDR3 is 13 amino acids long. Here the CDR3 DNA reads TGTGCCAGCATGCCCCCGAGGGCAGATACGCAGTATTTT. This encodes CASMPPRADTQYF.

The chain uses TRBV5-1 and TRBJ1-1; D gene uncertain. Looked up from germline, CDR1 is SGHRS and CDR2 is YFSETQ. The CDR3 sequence is 13 residues long. Trimming left V 4 bases short and J 8 bases short, with 15 bases between. CDR3 bases: TGCGCCAGCAGCCCATGGGTCGCGGAAGAAGCTTTCTTT. Its protein is CASSPWVAEEAFF.

This clone showed up just a few times. One base away lies a much larger clone, so this may be a sequencing read error. The same CDR3 is also encoded by other DNA sequences in this sample. The CDR3 coding sequence is TGTGCCAGCAGCCCAATTTTTATTGGTGGGTCTACAGATACGCAGTATTTT. Its translation is CASSPIFIGGSTDTQYF. The V call is TRBV9, the J call TRBJ2-3; D is unclear. Germline V lookup: CDR1 SGDLS, CDR2 YYNGEE. This CDR3 has 17 amino acids. V lost 4 bases and J lost 3, with 21 bases in between.

There are many counts of this clone. The rearrangement uses TRBV20-1 and TRBJ2-6; D gene unclear. The CDR3 totals 13 residues. CDR1 and CDR2 (germline): DFQATT, SNEGSKA (reference sequence). V was clipped by 5 bases and J by 0 bases, with 5 bases between them. The CDR3 sequence is CSASDSGANVLTF. The CDR3 nucleotides are TGCAGTGCTTCCGACTCTGGGGCCAACGTCCTGACTTTC.

Within the sample, this clone is medium-sized. The chain uses TRBV24-1 and TRBJ2-7, with D possibly matching TRBD1 (6 bases). V was trimmed by 4 bases and J by 4 bases, leaving 13 bases between them. Germline CDR1 KGHDR, CDR2 SFDVKD. The CDR3 runs to 14 residues. The CDR3 region is CATSDPTGSYEQYF. The CDR3 DNA follows: TGTGCCACCAGTGACCCAACAGGGAGTTACGAGCAGTACTTC.

The chain's CDR3 is CASSLNLVGRTSAQHF. In DNA form, the CDR3 reads TGCGCCAGCAGTTTAAACCTGGTCGGGAGGACTTCGGCCCAGCATTTT. The chain couples TRBV4-1 to TRBJ1-5, with D unclear. The CDR3 contains 16 residues. The germline V gene has CDR1 MGHRA and CDR2 YSYEKL. Between the trimmed V and J ends, which lost 6 bases and 11 bases, there was a span of 26 bases.

This clone showed up just once. The chain combines TRBV20-1 with TRBJ2-7, with D perhaps matching TRBD2 (6 bases). V was cut by 7 bases and J by 4 bases, with 26 bases left in between. The CDR3 spans 16 residues. CDR1 is DFQATT, CDR2 SNEGSKA, per germline (reference sequence). The CDR3 spells CSVRAGRWGVDYEQYF. The CDR3 DNA follows: TGCAGTGTCAGAGCGGGTAGATGGGGGGTGGATTACGAGCAGTACTTC.

Relative to its sample, this clone is medium-sized. This sequence joins TRBV30 and TRBJ1-2, with unresolved D. This CDR3 is built from 13 residues. The V gene lost 3 bases and the J gene lost 0 bases, with 8 bases spanning the gap. Germline V gives CDR1 GTSNPN, CDR2 SVGIG (reference sequence). CDR3 in DNA: TGTGCCTGGAGACCAGAATCTAACTATGGCTACACCTTC. Translated, it gives CAWRPESNYGYTF.

In this sample, this clone is medium-sized. The chain joins TRBV4-1 to TRBJ2-7; weak D call: TRBD2 (6 bases). V lost 4 bases and J 3 bases, leaving 16 bases between the germline ends. Germline-derived CDR1 and CDR2 are MGHRA and YSYEKL. The CDR3 has 15 amino acids. The CDR3 is CASSPQWGVSYEQYF. CDR3 in DNA: TGCGCCAGCAGCCCACAATGGGGGGTTAGCTACGAGCAGTACTTC.

This clone was picked up many times. This chain links TRBV20-1 with TRBJ2-3; 9 positions agree with TRBD2. Unmatched junction bases numbered 16, after V lost 6 bases and J lost 3 bases. CDR3 length: 17 amino acids. The germline V gene has CDR1 DFQATT and CDR2 SNEGSKA (reference sequence). The CDR3 loop is CSAATKRGREWTDTQYF. The CDR3 coding sequence is TGCAGTGCAGCTACTAAACGCGGGAGGGAGTGGACAGATACGCAGTATTTT.

This clone showed up many times. CDR3 DNA sequence: TGTGCCAGCAGTCCTCGTGGGCAGGGGGGCAATGAGCAGTTCTTC. Its translation is CASSPRGQGGNEQFF. This sequence joins TRBV7-8 and TRBJ2-1, with D maybe TRBD1 (7 bases). V gave up 6 bases and J gave up 6 bases, with 18 bases separating them. The CDR3 sequence is 15 residues long. Germline CDR1 SGHVS, CDR2 FQNEAQ.

This clone was counted at least ten times. The chain uses TRBV10-2 and TRBJ1-1; possible D gene TRBD1, 5 bases. CDR1 and CDR2 (germline): WSHSY, SAAADI. The CDR3 loop spans 14 amino acids. Trimming removed 2 bases from V and 5 bases from J, with 12 bases in between. CDR3 bases: TGCGCCAGCAGTGAGGGACACCGAGGGACTGAAGCTTTCTTT. Translation: CASSEGHRGTEAFF.